The T cell receptor beta chain described here comes from a study of cytomegalovirus exposure and HLA in healthy donors. Overall study results and limits: A classifier reportedly called cytomegalovirus status with high sensitivity and specificity. HLA alleles showed associations with around 15,000 TCR beta sequences in a later analysis, at a 0.05 false discovery rate. Later analysis reportedly placed an Asian-associated ancestry cluster below the roughly 680-donor mean in N-insertions.

The germline V and J ends were trimmed by 1 base and 0 bases, with 19 bases remaining between them. CDR1 SGHAT and CDR2 FQNNGV come from the germline V gene. CDR3 length equals 18 residues. 13 Jbeta primers and 60 Vbeta primers were used for the PCR. TCRdb keeps only in-frame clones here, not all; method: immunoSEQ multiplex PCR. The data contain 95,000 to 100,000 clones, under 80% of them singletons. At collection, donors were nominally healthy, but unrecorded immune exposures were probable. There are a few counts of this clone. What it binds is not known. The chain recombines TRBV11-2 with TRBJ2-7, with a possible D match to TRBD2 (7 bases). Specimen: PBMCs. The receptor was derived from a man between 40 and 49 years old in good health and CMV-seronegative. Written as DNA, the CDR3 is TGTGCCAGCAGCTTAGCACCACGAGGGGGGGAATACTCCTACGAGCAGTACTTC. It translates to CASSLAPRGGEYSYEQYF. Variable domain in full (rest from reference TRBV11-2 and TRBJ2-7): EAGVAQSPRYKIIEKRQSVAFWCNPISGHATLYWYQQILGQGPKLLIQFQNNGVVDDSQLPKDRFSAERLKGVDSTLKIQPAKLEDSAVYLCASSLAPRGGEYSYEQYFGPGTRLTVT.